This TCR beta chain was profiled in a study of cytomegalovirus exposure and HLA in healthy donors (dated by TCRdb to 2015 to 2018). Turning to the overall study: An earlier analysis of several hundred of the donors reported 276 Gb of sequence data and 95 million to 120 million unique TCR beta sequences obtained from about 179 million T cells. The study aimed to test whether signatures of past pathogen exposure could be identified by cataloging public T cell receptors. To predict cytomegalovirus infection status, the study brought together high-throughput TCR immunosequencing, statistical association of individual TCRs with disease status, and machine learning. The number of typed donors differed by locus: 629-630 for A, B, C, DRB1 and DQB1; 500 to 550 for DQA1; 606 for DPA1; and approximately 450 for DPB1. Class I and class II HLA loci were covered by the typing at four-digit resolution. In the later analysis, no new phenotypic data were used to find candidate immune exposures; instead, reliance was placed on TCR beta sequences and their occurrence across donors. On average, about 240,000 unique TCR beta nucleotide sequences were sequenced per donor among a few hundred genotyped donors of the cohort, with roughly 18% of those sequences being non-productive. A later genetic analysis used genome-wide SNP genotypes for 398 of the 666 donors, treating that subset as a discovery cohort. The T cell repertoires of 666 subjects were profiled by immunosequencing and related to cytomegalovirus serostatus. Every discovery cohort repertoire had been produced on one sequencing platform. Of the approximately 400 genotyped donors, 65% to 90% were placed in the genetic ancestry cluster associated with self-reported Caucasian donors. Donor age, sex, ethnicity and CMV serostatus were compiled together with the repertoire data. Several DR-DQ haplotypes were treated as single units for association and clustering because of strong linkage in the cohort. An earlier analysis of nearly 600 of the donors applied high-throughput TCR beta sequencing to assess whether each TCR beta V gene segment acted as functional or pseudogenic. Roughly 310 gigabases of sequencing data and 70 million to 85 million unique TCR sequences were included in an early release covering about 600 HLA-typed donors. A later analysis re-examined previously published TCR beta repertoires from hundreds of donors and added high-resolution HLA genotyping to investigate patterns of TCR occurrence. In addition to the first cohort of approximately 670 subjects, a separate validation cohort of 130 or so different subjects was used. The study at large found these results: While some public TCRs were present in many individuals, most TCR sequences turned up only very rarely across donors. V-gene and J-gene trimming of TCR beta chains was associated with a missense DCLRE1C variant in a later genetic analysis, and the association was replicated in an independent cohort. In vitro tests confirmed that a few of the cytomegalovirus-associated TCR beta chains recognize cytomegalovirus antigens. The study listed 164 TCR beta chains as associated with cytomegalovirus. In this cohort, only TCR beta chains were sequenced, and detectable features were limited by the absence of alpha or paired-chain data. A later analysis found that TCR association rates varied across HLA loci, with DRB1 alleles showing the most associated TCRs and HLA-C alleles the fewest. A later analysis found that most CMV-associated TCR beta chains appeared HLA-restricted, with HLA associations seemingly driven largely by CMV exposure. Broadly in line with IMGT annotations, most TCR beta V segments showed up in productive rearrangements about 87% or about 30% of the time in an earlier analysis of approximately 600 of the donors. A later analysis found that HLA-associated TCR beta chains were more clonally expanded and had lower generation probabilities than equally common non-associated chains. The authors suggested that the approach could potentially be generalized to other disease states and immunological phenotypes. A further reported finding was that TCR beta sequences accurately predicted the HLA-A and HLA-B alleles for most subjects in the first cohort. Because HLA typing was unavailable for some donors at each locus, only the typed subset was used in association tests. The classifier was reported to diagnose cytomegalovirus status with high specificity and sensitivity in both the original cohort and the validation cohort. Because counts were too low, some 17 rarely observed V segments, including chromosome 9 orphons, were left out of the earlier analysis of approximately 500 of the donors. A later analysis associated 15,000 to 20,000 TCR beta sequences with specific HLA alleles at a false discovery rate of 0.05. Some IMGT-functional V segments, including TRBV6-2 and TRBV6-3, could not be told apart with the 87-base-pair reads, so those segments were excluded. For the cohort, immune exposure information was limited to CMV serostatus. Several of the top co-occurrence clusters appeared to be linked to parvovirus B19, influenza, CMV and Epstein-Barr virus, according to a later analysis. When HLA alleles, especially DR and DQ, strongly co-occurred, TCR associations were difficult to assign to individual alleles. A cluster of highly shared sequence variants was judged likely to represent a technical artifact of the sequencing pipeline. Linkage disequilibrium might explain the correlated functional status among segregating V segments, but an unknown experimental factor could not be excluded. Sequencing depth was assumed to be roughly uniform across donors in the presence/absence analyses, though that assumption may not hold. A later genetic analysis reported fewer N-insertions in productive TCRs among donors in an Asian-associated ancestry cluster than the roughly 700-donor mean.

The CDR3 sequence holds 16 residues, the cysteine and phenylalanine included. The entry retains the CDR3 DNA only, 48 bases that are in frame from base 1. CDR1 and CDR2 were assigned from the germline V gene as SGDLS and YYNGEE. Deletion took 6 bases off V and 2 bases off J, with a span of 19 bases between the germline ends. The cohort was made up of 500 to 850 healthy bone marrow donors. At the time of sampling, all cohort members were nominally healthy, though unrecorded immune exposures were likely present. The donor was CMV seronegative and belonged to the group of around 350 seronegative cohort members. A peripheral blood sample was provided by each donor, and peripheral blood mononuclear cells were used for TCR beta sequencing. The Qiagen DNeasy Blood Extraction Kit was used to extract genomic DNA from the blood cell samples. Receptors were amplified or captured by the immunoSEQ multiplex PCR assay. A mixture of 60 forward primers for TCR Vbeta segments and 13 reverse primers for TCR Jbeta segments was used in the multiplex PCR. Amplification of the CDR3 region of rearranged TCR beta genes was performed with a multiplex PCR assay on genomic DNA. On the Illumina HiSeq System, the amplified TCR beta libraries were sequenced as 87-base-pair reads. In the original analysis: A later analysis counted approximately 84 million unique TCR beta chains across the 650 to 800 repertoires, and roughly 11 million of these chains were shared by at least two donors. Raw reads were error-corrected and collapsed into unique sequences with a nearest-neighbor algorithm that merged closely related sequences to remove PCR and sequencing errors. CDR3 sequences were aligned to IMGT reference sequences to assign V, D and J gene segments. For a sequence to be retained, a match of at least six nucleotides to both a V gene segment and a J gene segment was required. A rearrangement was called productive if the CDR3 had no stop codons and remained in frame with V and J, and every other rearrangement was called non-productive. CDR3 was defined by IMGT convention, running from the second conserved V-encoded cysteine to the conserved J-encoded phenylalanine. Sequences without an unambiguous match to a single V gene segment were excluded from the earlier analysis of over 500 of the donors. An earlier analysis of 550 to 650 of the donors classified V segments as functional when productive rearrangements were above 56.7% and as segregating when the standard deviation between donors was above 5%. To diagnose cytomegalovirus status from the catalog of TCR beta chain sequences, a statistical classification framework was built. V and J gene assignment, in a later analysis, came from comparing TCR nucleotide sequences with IMGT/GENE-DB human TR gene sequences. Using the TCRdist pipeline, a later analysis assigned CDR3 sequences along with most-parsimonious VDJ recombination scenarios. In a later analysis, every TCR beta chain was defined by the combination of its CDR3 amino acid sequence and its V-gene family, and reads without a unique V-gene family were dropped. To address suspected cross-contamination and a sequencing artifact, a later analysis removed over 500 highly shared, low-generation-probability nucleotide sequences. In a later analysis, a clonal expansion index for each public chain was calculated from normalized within-repertoire ranks of inferred template counts. A later analysis computed generation probabilities with a VDJ recombination model fitted to out-of-frame rearrangements, and checked the results against IGoR. Hypergeometric tests were used in a later analysis to score TCR-TCR, TCR-HLA and TCR-CMV co-occurrence, with a repertoire-size bias correction applied to the TCR pairs. False discovery rates were estimated in a later analysis by permuting HLA or CMV assignments 20 times. In a later analysis, co-occurring TCRs were grouped using DBSCAN, and TCRdist sequence similarity was added for clustering within HLA-allele-positive subsets. For co-occurrence clustering, repertoires with fewer than 30,000 or more than 120,000 public chains were excluded, along with roughly 5 repertoires with anomalous nucleotide sharing. TCRdb carries this immuneACCESS record with in-frame sequences only. Its versions omit some clonotypes, under half of them owing to an unresolved V gene in the studies checked, with the rest unexplained. V, J and clone size derive from that table, while D and trimming were established from the DNA sequence. This sample is represented by fewer than 90,000 clones; under 80% of them were singletons. The ten largest account for 1.4% of the sample.

Regarding this clone: No cognate antigen has been identified for it. No base-level quality is on record; no much larger clone is a single base apart.

The chain uses TRBV9 and TRBJ2-3, with a tentative D gene TRBD1 over 6 matching bases. The sample comprised PBMCs. This TCR was recovered from a male donor in good health and CMV-seronegative. The sequenced DNA: TGTGCCAGCACCGAGGGGGACCACACATTCACAGATACGCAGTATTTT. Its product reads: CASTEGDHTFTDTQYF.